Below, 5 T cell receptor beta chains from the same sample are listed, as sequenced in a study of beta chain features in type 1 diabetes. Study outcomes and limitations: In all four CD4+ subsets, TCRB CDR3 length was significantly, moderately reduced in type 1 diabetes.

The study reverse transcribed the entire isolated RNA, so it sequenced expressed TCRB transcripts. Repertoires were generated with immunoSEQ multiplex PCR, while TCRdb's copy carries only in-frame clones and drops some. The sample has some 140,000 clones, around 10% seen once; the top ten hold approximately 0.7%. No cognate antigen is known for these TCRs. The sequenced sample consisted of central memory CD4+ T cells from blood. The origin of the receptors is a young man with type 1 diabetes.

In this sample, this clone turned up a few times. This chain joins TRBV5-4 and TRBJ1-2; D not certain. V gave up 1 base and J gave up 2 bases, with 6 bases separating them. The CDR3 loop spans 13 amino acids. Per germline, CDR1 SGHNT and CDR2 YYREEE (reference sequence). The CDR3, as DNA: TGTGCCAGCAGCTTGAGCCAAAACTATGGCTACACCTTC. It encodes CASSLSQNYGYTF.

Only a few counts were recorded for this clone. V is TRBV5-5 and J is TRBJ1-3, with D tentatively TRBD1 (6 bases). Trimming took 2 bases from V and 8 from J, leaving 11 bases between them. The CDR3 totals 13 residues. Germline V gene lookup returns CDR1 SGHKS and CDR2 YYEKEE (reference sequence). CDR3 sequence reads: CASSFAGADTIYF. In DNA form, the CDR3 reads TGTGCCAGCAGCTTCGCAGGGGCGGACACCATATATTTT.

The chain carries TRBV5-1 and TRBJ2-7, with 16 bases identical to TRBD2. V lost 4 bases and J lost 0; bases outside the gene matches: 7. CDR3 length: 18 residues. The germline V gene encodes CDR1 SGHRS and CDR2 YFSETQ. CDR3 in DNA: TGCGCCAGCAGCGTGGGACTAGCGGGGGGGTGGAGCTCCTACGAGCAGTACTTC. Protein product: CASSVGLAGGWSSYEQYF.

V and J are TRBV6-5 and TRBJ1-2; D unclear. Trimming pared 6 bases from V and 8 bases from J, leaving 19 bases between. CDR3 length: 14 amino acids. Germline loops: CDR1 MNHEY, CDR2 SVGAGI. Written as DNA, the CDR3 is TGTGCCAGCAGAACCAGCGGTGTAGGGCACGGCTACACCTTC. This translates into CASRTSGVGHGYTF.

The chain links TRBV29-1 to TRBJ2-1, with 10 bases matching TRBD1. Germline CDR1 and CDR2: SQVTM and ANQGSEA. The CDR3 loop spans 14 amino acids. The V gene end was trimmed by 2 bases and the J gene end by 6 bases; junction bases not matched to a gene: 4. The CDR3 is CSVESWDRGNEQFF. The CDR3 nucleotides are TGCAGCGTTGAAAGTTGGGACAGGGGCAATGAGCAGTTCTTC.